This is a list of T cell receptor beta chains from one sample in a study of sequential checkpoint blockade in melanoma. Measured with immunoSEQ multiplex PCR; TCRdb has only the in-frame clones, and not every one. The sample yields some 20,000 clones, about 80% seen once. Source: CD8+ T cells sorted from blood (inferred from file names), taken from a patient given nivolumab and ipilimumab in sequence. The receptors stem from a human donor with melanoma. CDR3s include the opening cysteine and the closing phenylalanine or tryptophan. The order of the fields is clone size, V gene, D gene, J gene, CDR3 protein, CDR3 DNA. A D gene is named only where the DNA matches it firmly. Clone size is shown for a subset of rows, as once, few, many or a class of expanded clone.

>NA|TRBV30|TRBD1|TRBJ1-2
CAWTGTGAPNYGYTF
TGTGCCTGGACCGGGACAGGGGCACCCAACTATGGCTACACCTTC
>NA|TRBV27|TRBD1|TRBJ1-5
CASSPIRTGFYQPQHF
TGTGCCAGCAGTCCTATAAGGACAGGGTTTTATCAGCCCCAGCATTTT
>NA|TRBV27|NA|TRBJ1-1
CASSLSGGRNTEAFF
TGTGCCAGCAGTTTATCCGGCGGCAGGAACACTGAAGCTTTCTTT
>NA|TRBV28|NA|TRBJ1-5
CASSPYSNQPQHF
TGTGCCAGCAGCCCTTATAGCAATCAGCCCCAGCATTTT
>NA|TRBV29-1|TRBD1|TRBJ1-2
CSVKPGDRDGYTF
TGCAGCGTAAAACCTGGGGACAGGGATGGCTACACCTTC
>few|TRBV13|NA|TRBJ2-7
CASSLYFGGGQGAYEQYF
TGTGCCAGCAGCCTCTACTTCGGAGGGGGGCAGGGGGCCTACGAGCAGTACTTC
>NA|TRBV6-5|TRBD2|TRBJ2-7
CASSLAGGSEQYF
TGTGCCAGCAGCCTAGCGGGGGGCTCCGAGCAGTACTTC
>NA|TRBV7-8|NA|TRBJ1-4
CASSLAGEWNEKLFF
TGTGCCAGCAGCTTAGCTGGGGAGTGGAATGAAAAACTGTTTTTT
>NA|TRBV6-1|NA|TRBJ2-7
CASSEQNSYEQYF
TGTGCCAGCAGTGAACAAAACTCCTACGAGCAGTACTTC
>NA|TRBV5-1|NA|TRBJ1-1
CASSLTGAMNTEAFF
TGCGCCAGCAGCCTAACAGGAGCAATGAACACTGAAGCTTTCTTT
>NA|TRBV6-6|TRBD2|TRBJ2-7
CASSNGRDYEQYF
TGTGCCAGCAGCAACGGGAGGGACTACGAGCAGTACTTC
>NA|TRBV19|NA|TRBJ1-1
CASSPSPGFEAFF
TGTGCCAGCAGTCCATCCCCGGGGTTTGAAGCTTTCTTT
>NA|TRBV19|NA|TRBJ2-7
CASSIRTDYEQYF
TGTGCCAGTAGTATTAGGACCGACTACGAGCAGTACTTC
>NA|TRBV28|TRBD1|TRBJ1-6
CASSGQGGSPLHF
TGTGCCAGCTCAGGACAGGGTGGATCACCCCTCCACTTT
>NA|TRBV2|NA|TRBJ1-6
CASKSWGGPLHF
TGTGCCAGCAAGAGTTGGGGGGGACCCCTCCACTTT
>NA|TRBV5-1|TRBD2|TRBJ2-7
CASSWNPTRTRMSYEQYF
TGCGCCAGCAGCTGGAACCCCACTCGGACTAGAATGAGCTACGAGCAGTACTTC
>NA|TRBV7-3|NA|TRBJ1-1
CASSEQVGPASQAFF
TGTGCCAGCAGCGAGCAGGTTGGTCCCGCTAGCCAAGCTTTCTTT
>NA|TRBV21-1|NA|TRBJ2-7
CASSKVLSRGKEQYF
TGTGCCAGCAGCAAAGTCTTGTCCCGGGGGAAGGAGCAGTACTTC
>NA|TRBV25-1|NA|TRBJ2-1
CASGANEQFF
TGTGCCAGCGGGGCGAATGAGCAGTTCTTC
>NA|TRBV11-2|NA|TRBJ1-6
CASSLLVSRSYNSPLHF
TGTGCCAGCAGCTTATTAGTTTCGAGGTCCTATAATTCACCCCTCCACTTT
>NA|TRBV2|NA|TRBJ2-7
CASSASGESYEQYF
TGTGCCAGCAGTGCGTCGGGGGAGTCGTACGAGCAGTACTTC
>NA|TRBV5-8|TRBD1|TRBJ1-2
CASSMSTGGFYGYTF
TGTGCCAGCAGCATGTCGACAGGGGGCTTCTATGGCTACACCTTC
>NA|TRBV6-6|TRBD1|TRBJ1-2
CASSYGTGSGYTF
TGTGCCAGCAGTTACGGGACAGGGAGCGGCTACACCTTC
>NA|TRBV6-1|NA|TRBJ2-7
CASSEVAGYEQYF
TGTGCCAGCAGTGAAGTCGCCGGCTACGAGCAGTACTTC
>NA|TRBV27|NA|TRBJ1-1
CASSFRGGHTEAFF
TGTGCCAGCAGTTTTAGAGGAGGGCACACTGAAGCTTTCTTT
>NA|TRBV19|NA|TRBJ1-1
CASSIGQYTEAFF
TGTGCCAGTAGTATCGGACAGTACACTGAAGCTTTCTTT
>NA|TRBV2|TRBD2|TRBJ2-7
CASRLSSGRYEQYF
TGTGCCAGCAGGCTCTCTAGCGGGAGATACGAGCAGTACTTC
>NA|TRBV5-6|TRBD1|TRBJ2-1
CASSLGTGFYNEQFF
TGTGCCAGCAGCTTGGGGACAGGGTTCTACAATGAGCAGTTCTTC
>NA|TRBV19|NA|TRBJ2-6
CASSSGSGANVLTF
TGTGCCAGTAGCTCGGGGTCAGGGGCCAACGTCCTGACTTTC
>NA|TRBV5-5|NA|TRBJ1-2
CASSLEGLYGYTF
TGTGCCAGCAGCTTGGAGGGGCTCTATGGCTACACCTTC
>large|TRBV14|NA|TRBJ2-6
CASSHRESGANVLTF
TGTGCCAGCAGCCACAGGGAATCTGGGGCCAACGTCCTGACTTTC
>NA|TRBV6-6|NA|TRBJ1-1
CASTEMNTEAFF
TGTGCCAGCACCGAGATGAACACTGAAGCTTTCTTT
>NA|TRBV6-1|NA|TRBJ2-7
CASSAIQGGPYEQYF
TGTGCCAGCAGCGCCATCCAGGGGGGCCCCTACGAGCAGTACTTC
>once|TRBV28|TRBD2|TRBJ2-7
CASSPRDYYEQYF
TGTGCCAGCAGTCCGAGGGACTACTACGAGCAGTACTTC
>NA|TRBV29-1|TRBD2|TRBJ2-7
CSVEDLSSGGYEQYF
TGCAGCGTTGAAGATCTGTCTAGCGGGGGATACGAGCAGTACTTC
>NA|TRBV28|TRBD1|TRBJ1-4
CASSLPTGADNEKLFF
TGTGCCAGCAGTTTGCCTACAGGGGCCGATAATGAAAAACTGTTTTTT
>NA|TRBV28|TRBD1|TRBJ1-3
CASSERGTGAGNTIYF
TGTGCCAGCAGTGAACGGGGGACAGGGGCTGGAAACACCATATATTTT
>NA|TRBV5-8|NA|TRBJ2-7
CASSLTEQYF
TGTGCCAGCAGCTTAACAGAGCAGTACTTC